This is a list of T cell receptor beta chains from one sample in a study of CD8+ T cells in alopecia areata. The assay was immunoSEQ multiplex PCR, and TCRdb's table has in-frame clones only and misses some. The sample shows under 95,000 clones, 60% to 80% of them seen only once. Sequenced material: CD8+ T cells sorted from blood, taken at week 44, from a patient treated with tofacitinib. These receptors were taken from a human donor with alopecia areata. Both conserved end residues are part of each CDR3. D genes are given only for firm matches. Expanded clones are given a class, and other clones once, few, many or no size at all.

CDR3: CASTTNRDRDYGYTF; DNA: TGTGCCAGCACCACGAACAGGGATAGGGACTATGGCTACACCTTC; D: .; J: TRBJ1-2; V: TRBV7-9; size: .
CDR3: CASSLAGGARQETQYF; DNA: TGTGCCAGCAGCTTAGCAGGGGGCGCGAGGCAAGAGACCCAGTACTTC; D: TRBD1; J: TRBJ2-5; V: TRBV7-6; size: .
CDR3: CASSLGGQGGTTNGYTF; DNA: TGTGCCAGCAGCTTAGGGGGACAGGGGGGAACTACCAATGGCTACACCTTC; D: TRBD1; J: TRBJ1-2; V: TRBV13; size: .
CDR3: CASSYSWGTTRDTQYF; DNA: TGTGCCAGCAGTTACTCGTGGGGGACTACCAGAGATACGCAGTATTTT; D: TRBD2; J: TRBJ2-3; V: TRBV6-6; size: few
CDR3: CASSEMGGAYEQYF; DNA: TGTGCCAGCAGTGAAATGGGGGGCGCTTACGAGCAGTACTTC; D: .; J: TRBJ2-7; V: TRBV6-1; size: .
CDR3: CASTGQGIHNEQFF; DNA: TGTGCCAGCACGGGACAGGGCATCCACAATGAGCAGTTCTTC; D: TRBD1; J: TRBJ2-1; V: TRBV27; size: .
CDR3: CASSHAGDEQYF; DNA: TGCGCCAGCAGCCATGCGGGGGACGAGCAGTACTTC; D: TRBD2; J: TRBJ2-7; V: TRBV4-3; size: .
CDR3: CASSLAESDEQYF; DNA: TGTGCCAGCAGCTTGGCAGAAAGTGACGAGCAGTACTTC; D: .; J: TRBJ2-7; V: TRBV7-6; size: .
CDR3: CASSPAQAGELFF; DNA: TGTGCCAGCAGCCCGGCTCAAGCCGGGGAGCTGTTTTTT; D: .; J: TRBJ2-2; V: TRBV28; size: .
CDR3: CAWSVLAGGQNEQFF; DNA: TGTGCCTGGAGTGTGTTAGCGGGGGGGCAAAATGAGCAGTTCTTC; D: TRBD2; J: TRBJ2-1; V: TRBV30; size: once
CDR3: CAISEGIPDTYEQYF; DNA: TGTGCCATCAGTGAAGGTATACCAGACACCTACGAGCAGTACTTC; D: .; J: TRBJ2-7; V: TRBV10-3; size: .
CDR3: CASSQDRDSYYEQYF; DNA: TGCGCCAGCAGCCAGGATCGGGACAGCTACTACGAGCAGTACTTC; D: TRBD1; J: TRBJ2-7; V: TRBV4-3; size: few
CDR3: CASSQDLSGGAGETQYF; DNA: TGCGCCAGCAGCCAAGATCTTAGCGGGGGGGCCGGAGAGACCCAGTACTTC; D: TRBD2; J: TRBJ2-5; V: TRBV4-3; size: once
CDR3: CASSRRIWVAAETQYF; DNA: TGTGCCAGCAGCCGACGGATTTGGGTAGCGGCAGAGACCCAGTACTTC; D: .; J: TRBJ2-5; V: TRBV7-8; size: few
CDR3: CASSSRNPTGSYEQYF; DNA: TGTGCCAGCAGCTCCCGGAATCCGACAGGGAGTTACGAGCAGTACTTC; D: TRBD1; J: TRBJ2-7; V: TRBV7-9; size: .
CDR3: CATNHRPDRSNSPLHF; DNA: TGTGCCACCAACCATCGCCCGGACAGGAGCAATTCACCCCTCCACTTT; D: TRBD1; J: TRBJ1-6; V: TRBV2; size: .
CDR3: CAIRDGDSPLHF; DNA: TGTGCCATCAGGGACGGGGATTCACCCCTCCACTTT; D: .; J: TRBJ1-6; V: TRBV10-3; size: .
CDR3: CASSLTAGPSSYNEQFF; DNA: TGTGCCAGCAGCTTAACGGCCGGACCAAGCTCCTACAATGAGCAGTTCTTC; D: .; J: TRBJ2-1; V: TRBV11-2; size: once
CDR3: CASSLRTDTEAFF; DNA: TGTGCCAGCAGCTTACGCACAGACACTGAAGCTTTCTTT; D: .; J: TRBJ1-1; V: TRBV7-9; size: .
CDR3: CASSSRGSSYNEQFF; DNA: TGTGCCAGCAGCTCCCGGGGGAGCTCCTACAATGAGCAGTTCTTC; D: .; J: TRBJ2-1; V: TRBV11-2; size: .
CDR3: CASSDGRATDYEQYF; DNA: TGCGCCAGCAGTGATGGGCGTGCGACCGATTACGAGCAGTACTTC; D: .; J: TRBJ2-7; V: TRBV10-1; size: .
CDR3: CSVVKVAETQYF; DNA: TGCAGCGTTGTTAAGGTCGCAGAGACCCAGTACTTC; D: .; J: TRBJ2-5; V: TRBV29-1; size: .
CDR3: CSVVGADGTGDPYEQYF; DNA: TGCAGCGTTGTTGGGGCGGACGGGACAGGGGATCCCTACGAGCAGTACTTC; D: TRBD1; J: TRBJ2-7; V: TRBV29-1; size: few
CDR3: CAIPGRATDTQYF; DNA: TGTGCCATCCCGGGGAGAGCAACAGATACGCAGTATTTT; D: .; J: TRBJ2-3; V: TRBV7-9; size: .
CDR3: CASSLGNRGTDTQYF; DNA: TGTGCCAGCAGCTTAGGTAACAGGGGAACAGATACGCAGTATTTT; D: TRBD1; J: TRBJ2-3; V: TRBV7-2; size: .
CDR3: CASTLGRSWRTDTQYF; DNA: TGTGCCAGCACCCTCGGACGGTCCTGGAGGACAGATACGCAGTATTTT; D: .; J: TRBJ2-3; V: TRBV7-3; size: few
CDR3: CASSEGSGTSGGKTQETQYF; DNA: TGTGCCAGCAGTGAAGGGTCCGGGACTAGCGGGGGGAAGACCCAAGAGACCCAGTACTTC; D: TRBD2; J: TRBJ2-5; V: TRBV2; size: .
CDR3: CASSFWTATNEKLFF; DNA: TGTGCCAGCAGTTTCTGGACAGCAACTAATGAAAAACTGTTTTTT; D: .; J: TRBJ1-4; V: TRBV27; size: .
CDR3: CASSLPGGPWADNEQFF; DNA: TGTGCCAGCAGTTTGCCGGGGGGGCCTTGGGCCGACAATGAGCAGTTCTTC; D: TRBD2; J: TRBJ2-1; V: TRBV27; size: .
CDR3: CASSSLRDRENTEAFF; DNA: TGTGCCAGCAGCTCACTCCGGGACAGAGAGAACACTGAAGCTTTCTTT; D: TRBD1; J: TRBJ1-1; V: TRBV13; size: .
CDR3: CASSLVAQTEQYF; DNA: TGTGCCAGCAGTTTAGTAGCACAAACCGAGCAGTACTTC; D: .; J: TRBJ2-7; V: TRBV27; size: .
CDR3: CASTAGGEAFF; DNA: TGTGCCAGCACCGCCGGCGGGGAAGCTTTCTTT; D: .; J: TRBJ1-1; V: TRBV7-2; size: .